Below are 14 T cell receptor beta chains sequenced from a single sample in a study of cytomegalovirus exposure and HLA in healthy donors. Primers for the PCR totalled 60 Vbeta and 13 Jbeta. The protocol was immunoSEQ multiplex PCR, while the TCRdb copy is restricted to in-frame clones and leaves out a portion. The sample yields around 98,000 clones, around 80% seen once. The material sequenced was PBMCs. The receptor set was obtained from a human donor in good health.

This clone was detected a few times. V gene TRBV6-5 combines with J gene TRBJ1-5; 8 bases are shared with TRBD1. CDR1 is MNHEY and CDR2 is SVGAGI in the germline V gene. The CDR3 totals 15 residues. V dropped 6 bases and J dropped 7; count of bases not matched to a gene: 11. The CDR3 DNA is TGTGCCAGCAGCCTCGGACAGGGAGGAGGCCAGCCCCAGCATTTT. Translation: CASSLGQGGGQPQHF.

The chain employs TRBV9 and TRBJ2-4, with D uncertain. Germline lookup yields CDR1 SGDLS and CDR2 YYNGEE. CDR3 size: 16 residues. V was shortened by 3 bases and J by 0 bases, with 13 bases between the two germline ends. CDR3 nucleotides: TGTGCCAGCAGCGCCACAGTCGGCGAAGCCAAAAACATTCAGTACTTC. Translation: CASSATVGEAKNIQYF.

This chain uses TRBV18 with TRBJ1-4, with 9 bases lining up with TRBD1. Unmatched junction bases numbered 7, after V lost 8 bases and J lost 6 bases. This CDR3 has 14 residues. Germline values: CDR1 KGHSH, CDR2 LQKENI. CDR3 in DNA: TGTGCCAGCGCACAGGACAGGGGATATGAAAAACTGTTTTTT. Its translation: CASAQDRGYEKLFF.

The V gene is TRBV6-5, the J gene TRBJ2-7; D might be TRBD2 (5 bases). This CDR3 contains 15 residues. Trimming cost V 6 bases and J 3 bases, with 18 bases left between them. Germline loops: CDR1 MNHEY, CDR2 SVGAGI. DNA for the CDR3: TGTGCCAGCAGAATCCAACTAGGGTCCCTCTACGAGCAGTACTTC. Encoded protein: CASRIQLGSLYEQYF.

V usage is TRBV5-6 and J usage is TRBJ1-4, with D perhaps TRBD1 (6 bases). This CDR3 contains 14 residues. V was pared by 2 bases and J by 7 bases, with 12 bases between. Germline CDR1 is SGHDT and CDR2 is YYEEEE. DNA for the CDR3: TGTGCCAGCAGCTTAAGGGGGGGTCGTGAAAAACTGTTTTTT. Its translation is CASSLRGGREKLFF.

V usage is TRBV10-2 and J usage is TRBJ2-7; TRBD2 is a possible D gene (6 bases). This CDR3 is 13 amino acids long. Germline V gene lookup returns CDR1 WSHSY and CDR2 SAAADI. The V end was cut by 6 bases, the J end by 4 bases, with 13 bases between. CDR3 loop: CASRGRRGYEQYF. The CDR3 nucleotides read TGCGCCAGCAGGGGTCGGAGGGGTTACGAGCAGTACTTC.

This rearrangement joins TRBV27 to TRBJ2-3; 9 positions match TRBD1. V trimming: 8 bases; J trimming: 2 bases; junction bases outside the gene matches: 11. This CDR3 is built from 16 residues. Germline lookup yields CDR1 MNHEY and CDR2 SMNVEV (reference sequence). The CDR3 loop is CASAPKGTGITDTQYF. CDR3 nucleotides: TGTGCCAGCGCGCCAAAAGGGACAGGGATCACAGATACGCAGTATTTT.

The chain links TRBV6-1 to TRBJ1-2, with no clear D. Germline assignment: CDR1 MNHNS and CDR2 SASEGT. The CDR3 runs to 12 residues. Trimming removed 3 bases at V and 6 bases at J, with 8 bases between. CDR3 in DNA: TGTGCCAGCAGTGAGGGGAGGGATGGCTACACCTTC. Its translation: CASSEGRDGYTF.

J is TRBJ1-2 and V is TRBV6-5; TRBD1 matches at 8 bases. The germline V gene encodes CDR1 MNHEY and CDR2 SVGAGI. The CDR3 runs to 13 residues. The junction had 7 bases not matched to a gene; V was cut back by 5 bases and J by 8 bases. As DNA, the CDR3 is TGTGCCAGCAGTCTCACAGGGGACAGGGGCTACACCTTC. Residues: CASSLTGDRGYTF.

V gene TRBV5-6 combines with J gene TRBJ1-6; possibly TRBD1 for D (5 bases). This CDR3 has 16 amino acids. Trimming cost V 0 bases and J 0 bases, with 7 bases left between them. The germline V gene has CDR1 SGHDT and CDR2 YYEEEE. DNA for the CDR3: TGTGCCAGCAGCTTGGAACAGGACTCCTATAATTCACCCCTCCACTTT. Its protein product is CASSLEQDSYNSPLHF.

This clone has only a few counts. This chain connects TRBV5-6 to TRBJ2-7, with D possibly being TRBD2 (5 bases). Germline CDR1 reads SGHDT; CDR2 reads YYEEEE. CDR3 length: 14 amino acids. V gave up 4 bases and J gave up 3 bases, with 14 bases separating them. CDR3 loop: CASSRAGVRYEQYF. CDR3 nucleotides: TGTGCCAGCAGCCGGGCCGGGGTGCGCTACGAGCAGTACTTC.

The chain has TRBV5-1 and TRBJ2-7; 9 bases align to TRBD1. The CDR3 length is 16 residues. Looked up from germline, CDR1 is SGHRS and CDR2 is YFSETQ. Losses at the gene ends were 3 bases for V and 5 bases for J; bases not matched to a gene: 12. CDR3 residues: CASSSEGTGRFNEQYF. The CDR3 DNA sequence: TGCGCCAGCAGCTCGGAGGGGACAGGGAGGTTCAACGAGCAGTACTTC.

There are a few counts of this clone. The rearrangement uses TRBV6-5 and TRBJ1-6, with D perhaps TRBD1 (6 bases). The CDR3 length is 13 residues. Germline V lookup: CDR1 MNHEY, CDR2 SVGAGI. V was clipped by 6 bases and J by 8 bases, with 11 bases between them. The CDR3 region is CASRGGLDSPLHF. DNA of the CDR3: TGTGCCAGCAGGGGGGGGCTTGATTCACCCCTCCACTTT.

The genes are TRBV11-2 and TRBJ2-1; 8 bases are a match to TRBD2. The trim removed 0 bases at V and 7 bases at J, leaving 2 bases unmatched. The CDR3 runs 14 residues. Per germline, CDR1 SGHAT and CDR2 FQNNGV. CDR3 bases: TGTGCCAGCAGCTTAGATATAGCGGGGAATGAGCAGTTCTTC. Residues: CASSLDIAGNEQFF.